This TCR beta chain was retrieved from a study of CD8 T cells in ankylosing spondylitis (TCRdb year 2017). A note on the overall study: The study profiled T cell receptor beta repertoires in healthy donors and ankylosing spondylitis patients to find disease-linked TCR variants. The full study cohort was made up of about 24 ankylosing spondylitis patients and about a hundred healthy donors. Peripheral blood was sampled, and synovial fluid was additionally collected from ankylosing spondylitis patients.

There are a few counts of this clonotype. Its antigen remains undetermined. No base-level quality is on record; no much larger clone is a single base apart. The instrument was an Illumina HiSeq 2500. Quantitative 5'-RACE with molecular barcodes was the method used to prepare the TCR beta libraries. The authors' analysis ran thus. A new computational method, built on a probabilistic model of VDJ rearrangement, was used to identify disease-linked TCR variants. The public reads were quality trimmed at Q25 with fastp and then assembled into clones with MiXCR by TCRdb, keeping productive beta chains. Merged by CDR3 protein, the rows form single entries marked with the most common genes and DNA. TCRdb's processing, not the study's, gives the V and J calls here. The sample has some 800,000 distinct CDR3 sequences on record, approximately 12% of them singletons. The top ten clones comprise 0.45% to 0.6% of the sample.

What the research found in general, with its limitations: Some TCR beta motif variants had previously been reported in synovial fluid and blood of reactive arthritis patients, which suggested common disease-initiation mechanisms. The disease-linked clones had a CD8+ phenotype and were found at relatively low frequencies in peripheral blood. Significant enrichment of the disease-linked clones was reported in matched synovial fluid samples from ankylosing spondylitis patients. A TCR beta motif made up of several highly homologous amino acid variants appeared to be characteristic of blood from ankylosing spondylitis patients.

The receptor was derived from a male donor with ankylosing spondylitis. The specimen sequenced was blood, either unsorted or a sorted T cell fraction (not recorded which).

The CDR3: CASSLSSRSSYEQYF. The nucleotides are TGTGCCAGCAGCTTATCAAGCAGGAGCTCCTACGAGCAGTACTTC. The sequence links TRBV7-2 to TRBJ2-7; the D segment cannot be called with confidence. CDR1 SGHTA and CDR2 FQGNSA are derived from the germline V gene. V is shortened by 2 bases, J by 0 bases, and the region joining them spans 11 bases. The CDR3, from cysteine to phenylalanine, totals 15 residues. CDR3 DNA is the only sequence kept; it has 45 bases, read in frame from the first base.